A selection of T cell receptor beta chains follows, all from one sample in a study of T cells in Graves' hyperthyroidism and ophthalmopathy. Using its own MiXCR run on the multiplex PCR reads, TCRdb lists one record per CDR3 protein. This table holds hundreds of thousands of distinct CDR3 sequences, around 13% found once. Material for sequencing was blood. The receptors stem from a woman between 50 and 59 years old with Graves' ophthalmopathy. The CDR3 runs from the conserved cysteine through the conserved F or W. Fields, in order: V gene, J gene, CDR3 protein.

>TRBV7-3|TRBJ2-1
CASSTRLAAYNEQFF
>TRBV5-1|TRBJ2-1
CASRWVAGVDEQFF
>TRBV12-5|TRBJ1-4
CASAQAWGRTTNEKLFF
>TRBV4-3|TRBJ2-7
CASSQVIGWPSYEQYF
>TRBV29-1|TRBJ1-2
CSVEDSQDSRGYGYTF
>TRBV9|TRBJ2-7
CASGVEGWSYEQYF
>TRBV9|TRBJ2-2
CASSGLQRPTGELFF
>TRBV19|TRBJ2-2
CASSPGTTNTGELFF
>TRBV7-3|TRBJ2-5
CASSATSGPVETQYF
>TRBV14|TRBJ2-1
CASSPPWGGYNEQFF
>TRBV4-2|TRBJ1-2
CASSQDNRRADYGYTF
>TRBV6-1|TRBJ2-5
CASRQGTVGETQYF
>TRBV28|TRBJ2-3
CASSSRQGASTDTQYF
>TRBV5-6|TRBJ2-1
CASTVVLRTGNEQFF
>TRBV12-5|TRBJ2-1
CASVPSGTGYNEQFF
>TRBV28|TRBJ2-1
CASRRKREGPSNEQFF